The 6 T cell receptor beta chains reported below all come from one sample, sequenced in a study of blood T cell repertoires in COVID-19. Sequencing was performed with immunoSEQ multiplex PCR; in TCRdb, only in-frame clones are kept and a portion is missing. The table includes around 160,000 clones, approximately 85% detected once. Source material: peripheral blood. The receptors stem from a woman aged 55 to 70 with COVID-19, enrolled during active disease.

The gene calls are TRBV5-4 and TRBJ1-2; no definite D call. V was trimmed by 0 bases and J by 2 bases, leaving 8 bases between them. This CDR3 contains 14 residues. From germline, CDR1 is SGHNT and CDR2 YYREEE (reference sequence). CDR3 loop: CASSLGAENYGYTF. CDR3 coding DNA: TGTGCCAGCAGCTTGGGGGCAGAGAACTATGGCTACACCTTC.

The gene calls are TRBV5-1 and TRBJ1-2; no clear D. The CDR3 is 16 residues long. Trimming cost V 0 bases and J 8 bases, with 20 bases left between them. Germline V gene data show CDR1 as SGHRS and CDR2 as YFSETQ. The CDR3 sequence is CASSLASLAKTEGYTF. The DNA for the CDR3 is TGCGCCAGCAGCTTGGCATCGCTGGCCAAAACGGAGGGCTACACCTTC. Full variable domain (missing parts from reference TRBV5-1 and TRBJ1-2): KAGVTQTPRYLIKTRGQQVTLSCSPISGHRSVSWYQQTPGQGLQFLFEYFSETQRNKGNFPGRFSGRQFSNSRSEMNVSTLELGDSALYLCASSLASLAKTEGYTFGSGTRLTVV.

The genes are TRBV4-2 and TRBJ2-5; 16 bases match TRBD2. CDR1 and CDR2 from the germline V gene are LGHNA and YNFKEQ. The CDR3 loop spans 16 amino acids. J was trimmed by 4 bases and V by 4 bases; bases with no gene match: 3. The CDR3 spells CASSPGTSGGAETQYF. The CDR3 bases are TGTGCCAGCAGCCCTGGGACTAGCGGGGGGGCAGAGACCCAGTACTTC.

V gene TRBV6-5 combines with J gene TRBJ1-6; D not certain. V lost 8 bases and J 7 bases, leaving 12 bases between the germline ends. This CDR3 spans 13 amino acids. Looked up from germline, CDR1 is MNHEY and CDR2 is SVGAGI. The CDR3 nucleotides are TGTGCCAGCGGCGGGGTCACAAATTCACCCCTCCACTTT. It specifies CASGGVTNSPLHF.

This clone has only one observation. The chain has TRBV27 and TRBJ1-1, with a possible D match to TRBD1 (5 bases). Germline V gene lookup returns CDR1 MNHEY and CDR2 SMNVEV (reference sequence). The CDR3 spans 10 residues. CDR3: CGAEGTEAFF. The DNA of the CDR3 is TGTGGCGCGGAGGGGACTGAAGCTTTCTTT.

This chain uses TRBV7-2 with TRBJ2-3; 7 bases are a match to TRBD1. V lost 1 base to trimming and J lost 4 bases; unmatched junction nucleotides: 2. This CDR3 contains 14 residues. CDR1 and CDR2 from the germline V gene are SGHTA and FQGNSA. This CDR3 is CASSLGQGADTQYF. The CDR3, as DNA: TGTGCCAGCAGCTTAGGTCAGGGGGCAGATACGCAGTATTTT. The variable domain in full, completed from reference TRBV7-2 and TRBJ2-3, reads GAGVSQSPSNKVTEKGKDVELRCDPISGHTALYWYRQSLGQGLEFLIYFQGNSAPDKSGLPSDRFSAERTGGSVSTLTIQRTQQEDSAVYLCASSLGQGADTQYFGPGTRLTVL.